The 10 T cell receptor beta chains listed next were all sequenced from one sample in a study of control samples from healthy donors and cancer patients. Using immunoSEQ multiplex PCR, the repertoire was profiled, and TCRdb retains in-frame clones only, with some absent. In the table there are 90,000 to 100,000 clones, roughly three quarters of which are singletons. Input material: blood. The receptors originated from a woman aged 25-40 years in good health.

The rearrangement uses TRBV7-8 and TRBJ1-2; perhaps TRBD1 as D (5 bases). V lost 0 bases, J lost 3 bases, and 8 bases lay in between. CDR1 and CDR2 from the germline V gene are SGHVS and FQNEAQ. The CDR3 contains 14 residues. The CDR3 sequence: CASSLAQGDYGYTF. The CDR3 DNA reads TGTGCCAGCAGCTTAGCGCAGGGTGACTATGGCTACACCTTC.

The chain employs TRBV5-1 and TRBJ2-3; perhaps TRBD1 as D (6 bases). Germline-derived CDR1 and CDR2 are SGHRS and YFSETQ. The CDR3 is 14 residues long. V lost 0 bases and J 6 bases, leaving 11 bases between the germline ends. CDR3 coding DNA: TGCGCCAGCAGCTTGGGGGGGCCCCGTGATACGCAGTATTTT. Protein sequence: CASSLGGPRDTQYF. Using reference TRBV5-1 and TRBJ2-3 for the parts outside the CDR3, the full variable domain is KAGVTQTPRYLIKTRGQQVTLSCSPISGHRSVSWYQQTPGQGLQFLFEYFSETQRNKGNFPGRFSGRQFSNSRSEMNVSTLELGDSALYLCASSLGGPRDTQYFGPGTRLTVL.

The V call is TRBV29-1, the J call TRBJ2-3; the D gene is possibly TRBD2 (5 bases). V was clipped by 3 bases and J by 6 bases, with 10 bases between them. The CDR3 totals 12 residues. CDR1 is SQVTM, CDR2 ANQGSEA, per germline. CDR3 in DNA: TGCAGCGTTGAGCCGGCGGGTGATACGCAGTATTTT. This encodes CSVEPAGDTQYF.

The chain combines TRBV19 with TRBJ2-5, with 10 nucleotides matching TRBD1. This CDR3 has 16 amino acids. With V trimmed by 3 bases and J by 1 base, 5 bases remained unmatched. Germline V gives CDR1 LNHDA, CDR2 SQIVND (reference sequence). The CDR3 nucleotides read TGTGCCAGTAGTATCGCCGGGACAGGGGTCCAAGAGACCCAGTACTTC. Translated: CASSIAGTGVQETQYF.

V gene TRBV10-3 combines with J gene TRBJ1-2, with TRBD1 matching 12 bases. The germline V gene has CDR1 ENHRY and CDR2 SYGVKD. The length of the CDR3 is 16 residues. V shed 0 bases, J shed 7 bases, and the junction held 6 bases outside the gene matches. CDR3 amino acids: CAISESVGQGASGYTF. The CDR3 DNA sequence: TGTGCCATCAGTGAGTCAGTGGGACAGGGGGCGAGTGGCTACACCTTC.

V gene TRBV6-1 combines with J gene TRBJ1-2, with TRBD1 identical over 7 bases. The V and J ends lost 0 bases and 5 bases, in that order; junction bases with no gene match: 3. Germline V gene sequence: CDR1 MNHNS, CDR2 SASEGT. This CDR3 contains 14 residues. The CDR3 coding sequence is TGTGCCAGCAGTGAAGCGGACAGGAGATATGGCTACACCTTC. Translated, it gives CASSEADRRYGYTF.

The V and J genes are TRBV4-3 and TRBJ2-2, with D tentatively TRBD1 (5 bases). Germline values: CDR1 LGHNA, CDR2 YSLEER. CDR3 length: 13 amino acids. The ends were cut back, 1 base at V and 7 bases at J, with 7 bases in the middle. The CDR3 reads CASSQGGVGELFF. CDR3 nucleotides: TGCGCCAGCAGCCAAGGGGGCGTCGGGGAGCTGTTTTTT.

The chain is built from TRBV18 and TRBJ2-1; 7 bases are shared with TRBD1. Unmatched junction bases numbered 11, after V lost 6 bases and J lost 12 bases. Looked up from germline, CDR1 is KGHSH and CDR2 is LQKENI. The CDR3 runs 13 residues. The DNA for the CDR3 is TGTGCCAGCTCGCCCACAGGGGCGGTAGGGCAGTTCTTC. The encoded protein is CASSPTGAVGQFF.

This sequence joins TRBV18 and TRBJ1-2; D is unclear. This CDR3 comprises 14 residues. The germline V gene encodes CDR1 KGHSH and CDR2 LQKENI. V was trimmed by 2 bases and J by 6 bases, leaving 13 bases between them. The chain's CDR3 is CASSPGHQGNGYTF. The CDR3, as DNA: TGTGCCAGCTCACCAGGCCATCAAGGTAATGGCTACACCTTC.

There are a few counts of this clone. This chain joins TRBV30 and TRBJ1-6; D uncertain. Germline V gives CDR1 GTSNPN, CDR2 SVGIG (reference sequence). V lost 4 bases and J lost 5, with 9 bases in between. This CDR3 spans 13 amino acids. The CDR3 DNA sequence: TGTGCCTGGATGCAGAGTCATAATTCACCCCTCCACTTT. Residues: CAWMQSHNSPLHF.